Listed below are T cell receptor beta chains from one sample, sequenced in a study of blood T cell repertoires in COVID-19. Here immunoSEQ multiplex PCR was the method, and the copy in TCRdb shows in-frame clones only, minus some. Seen here are about 290,000 clones, around 92% observed once, and the top ten hold over 8.5%. The sequenced material came from peripheral blood. These receptors were taken from a woman younger than 45 with COVID-19, enrolled during active disease. Both conserved end residues are part of each CDR3. D genes are given only for firm matches. Expanded clones get a size class; other rows say once, few or many, or leave the size out.

size: -
V: TRBV3-1/TRBV3-2
J: TRBJ1-2
D: -
DNA: TGTGCCAGCAGCCAAGAGGGGGAGGGTTCGGGTGGCTACACCTTC
CDR3: CASSQEGEGSGGYTF

size: once
V: TRBV11-2
J: TRBJ1-6
D: -
DNA: TGTGCCAGCAGCAGGACAGTATATTCACCCCTCCACTTT
CDR3: CASSRTVYSPLHF

size: few
V: TRBV6-5
J: TRBJ2-3
D: -
DNA: TGTGCCAGCAGTTATAAAGGACTGAGAACAGATACGCAGTATTTT
CDR3: CASSYKGLRTDTQYF

size: -
V: TRBV24-1
J: TRBJ2-3
D: -
DNA: TGTGCCACCAGTGATTTGCCGTCGGGGGGCGACACAGATACGCAGTATTTT
CDR3: CATSDLPSGGDTDTQYF

size: -
V: TRBV4-1
J: TRBJ2-3
D: TRBD2
DNA: TGCGCCAGCAGCCGCCCGGGACTAGAGACAGATACGCAGTATTTT
CDR3: CASSRPGLETDTQYF

size: -
V: TRBV28
J: TRBJ2-7
D: TRBD1
DNA: TGTGCCAGCAGCGCAGGGGAATGGACAGGGGGAGACTACGAGCAGTACTTC
CDR3: CASSAGEWTGGDYEQYF

size: -
V: TRBV12-3/TRBV12-4
J: TRBJ2-1
D: -
DNA: TGTGCCACCCAGGAAATGGGCAATGAGCAGTTCTTC
CDR3: CATQEMGNEQFF

size: -
V: TRBV29-1
J: TRBJ1-2
D: -
DNA: TGCAGCGTTGAAGAGACAGAAACCCATGGCTACACCTTC
CDR3: CSVEETETHGYTF

size: -
V: TRBV4-1
J: TRBJ2-2
D: TRBD2
DNA: TGCGCCAGCAGCCAGATAGTGACTCCCGGGGGGACCGGGGAGCTGTTTTTT
CDR3: CASSQIVTPGGTGELFF

size: -
V: TRBV7-9
J: TRBJ2-5
D: -
DNA: TGTGCCAGCAGCCCAGGGGAGGAGACCCAGTACTTC
CDR3: CASSPGEETQYF

size: -
V: TRBV15
J: TRBJ2-7
D: -
DNA: TGTGCCACCAGCAGTCCTGCCGGGATGATGTACGAGCAGTACTTC
CDR3: CATSSPAGMMYEQYF

size: -
V: TRBV2
J: TRBJ1-1
D: TRBD1
DNA: TGTGCCAGCAGCGAAGGGGGCCCGGGCTACACTGAAGCTTTCTTT
CDR3: CASSEGGPGYTEAFF

size: -
V: TRBV4-1
J: TRBJ2-7
D: TRBD1
DNA: TGCGCCAGCAGCCAATTAACAGGGGGCCTACCGAAGCGGGACGAGCAGTACTTC
CDR3: CASSQLTGGLPKRDEQYF

size: -
V: TRBV6-5
J: TRBJ1-2
D: TRBD1
DNA: TGTGCCAGCAGTTATTCCACAGGGGCCTATGGCTACACCTTC
CDR3: CASSYSTGAYGYTF

size: once
V: TRBV10-3
J: TRBJ2-7
D: -
DNA: TGTGCCATCAGTACCCCGGGACTTTGGTCCTACGAGCAGTACTTC
CDR3: CAISTPGLWSYEQYF